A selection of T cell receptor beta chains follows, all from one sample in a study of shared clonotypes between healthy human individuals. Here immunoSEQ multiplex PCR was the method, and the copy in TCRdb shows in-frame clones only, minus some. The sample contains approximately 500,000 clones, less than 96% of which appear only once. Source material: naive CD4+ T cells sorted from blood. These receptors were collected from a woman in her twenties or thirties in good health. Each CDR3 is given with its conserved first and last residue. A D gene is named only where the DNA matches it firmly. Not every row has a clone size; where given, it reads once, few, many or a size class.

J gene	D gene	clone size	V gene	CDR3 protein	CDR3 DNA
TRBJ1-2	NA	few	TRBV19	CASSKGDYGYTF	TGTGCCAGTAGTAAGGGCGACTATGGCTACACCTTC
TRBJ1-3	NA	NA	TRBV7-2	CASSFWISGNTIYF	TGTGCCAGCAGCTTTTGGATCTCTGGAAACACCATATATTTT
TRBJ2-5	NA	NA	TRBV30	CAWSAQVRETQYF	TGTGCCTGGAGTGCCCAGGTTCGAGAGACCCAGTACTTC
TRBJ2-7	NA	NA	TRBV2	CAVGRLYEQYF	TGTGCCGTAGGACGACTCTACGAGCAGTACTTC
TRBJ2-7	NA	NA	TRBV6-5	CASSYQVGAGSYEQYF	TGTGCCAGCAGTTACCAGGTGGGCGCGGGGAGCTACGAGCAGTACTTC
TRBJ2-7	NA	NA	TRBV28	CASSSPGGQYF	TGTGCCAGCAGTTCTCCCGGGGGGCAGTACTTC
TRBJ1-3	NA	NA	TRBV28	CASSLIGNTIYF	TGTGCCAGCAGTTTAATTGGGAACACCATATATTTT
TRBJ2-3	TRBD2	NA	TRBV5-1	CASSSSGSGADTQYF	TGCGCCAGCAGCTCTAGCGGGAGTGGCGCAGATACGCAGTATTTT
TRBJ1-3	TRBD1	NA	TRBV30	CAARGQGAGNTIYF	TGTGCCGCCCGGGGACAGGGCGCTGGAAACACCATATATTTT
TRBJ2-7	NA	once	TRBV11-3	CASSAPLGSGEQYF	TGTGCCAGCAGCGCCCCCTTAGGCTCCGGCGAGCAGTACTTC
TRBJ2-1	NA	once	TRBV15	CATSRDRQGSYNEQFF	TGTGCCACCAGCAGAGATCGTCAGGGATCCTACAATGAGCAGTTCTTC
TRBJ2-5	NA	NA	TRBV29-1	CSVDELGGETQYF	TGCAGCGTTGATGAACTAGGGGGAGAGACCCAGTACTTC
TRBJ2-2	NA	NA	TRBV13	CASSPRGGRGTGELFF	TGTGCCAGCAGCCCCCGGGGAGGAAGGGGGACCGGGGAGCTGTTTTTT
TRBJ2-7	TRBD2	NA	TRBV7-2	CASSSSSASGWYEQYF	TGTGCCAGCAGCTCAAGCTCAGCTAGCGGGTGGTACGAGCAGTACTTC
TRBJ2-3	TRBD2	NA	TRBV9	CASSVGLAGEDTQYF	TGTGCCAGCAGCGTGGGACTAGCGGGTGAGGATACGCAGTATTTT